These 2 T cell receptor beta chains were sequenced from one sample in a study of blood T cells in healthy people across ages (dated by TCRdb to about 2015). Receptors were amplified or captured by 5' RACE. TCRdb records Illumina HiSeq 2500 as the sequencer. A second about 7 to 11 cycle PCR used a sample-barcoded 5' primer and a J-beta primer mix. TCRdb redid the processing of the public reads, applying fastp at Q25 and MiXCR, and retained in-frame beta chains. Rows with one shared CDR3 protein collapse into an entry with the most common genes and DNA. For this sample the table gives around 800,000 distinct CDR3 sequences, of which roughly 24% were detected only once. Together, the top ten hold about 3% of the sample. These sequences were also reported in another study, on T cells of mothers and their children.

The sample was blood. The receptor set was obtained from a boy aged 5-17 years in good health.

This clonotype was seen only a few times. The chain carries TRBV19 and TRBJ2-2, with D hard to call. The CDR3 runs to 13 residues. V lost 7 bases to trimming and J lost 3 bases, with 9 bases between them. From germline, CDR1 is LNHDA and CDR2 SQIVND (reference sequence). The DNA for the CDR3 is TGTGCCAGTAACCCCACTCACACCGGGGAGCTGTTTTTT. It yields the protein CASNPTHTGELFF.

Only a few counts were recorded for this clonotype. The rearrangement joins TRBV3-1 to TRBJ2-6; tentatively, D is TRBD1 (7 bases). This CDR3 has 18 amino acids. With 1 base removed from V and 0 bases from J, the gap between germline ends came to 13 bases. Germline V gives CDR1 LGHDT, CDR2 YNNKEL (reference sequence). The CDR3 DNA reads TGTGCCAGCAGCCAAGGGAGGGGACAGATCTCTGGGGCCAACGTCCTGACTTTC. Protein: CASSQGRGQISGANVLTF.